Listed below are T cell receptor beta chains from one sample, sequenced in a study of blood T cell repertoires in COVID-19. Measured with immunoSEQ multiplex PCR; TCRdb has only the in-frame clones, and not every one. Of 35,000 to 45,000 clones listed, roughly 87% were seen once; the top ten hold 20%. The sample comprised peripheral blood. Source of these receptors: a man aged 55 to 70 with acute or convalescent COVID-19. CDR3s include the opening cysteine and the closing phenylalanine or tryptophan. The order of the fields is D gene, clone size, J gene, V gene, CDR3 DNA, CDR3 protein. The D gene is left open where the match is weak. Clone size is shown for a subset of rows, as once, few, many or a class of expanded clone.

>TRBD1|NA|TRBJ2-2|TRBV15
TGTGCCACCAGAATAAATTTGGGACAGGGTACCGGGGAGCTGTTTTTT
CATRINLGQGTGELFF
>TRBD2|NA|TRBJ2-2|TRBV5-4
TGTGCCAGCAGCTTAGTAGCGGGAGACACCGGGGAGCTGTTTTTT
CASSLVAGDTGELFF
>NA|NA|TRBJ2-2|TRBV19
TGTGCCAGTAGTGTCGACAGACCGAACACCGGGGAGCTGTTTTTT
CASSVDRPNTGELFF
>NA|NA|TRBJ2-1|TRBV5-1
TGCGCCAGCAGCTTGCCGGGCTCCTACAATGAGCAGTTCTTC
CASSLPGSYNEQFF
>NA|NA|TRBJ1-1|TRBV6-5
TGTGCCAGCAGCTCTCCAGGGGTCCGGACTGAAGCTTTCTTT
CASSSPGVRTEAFF
>NA|NA|TRBJ2-4|TRBV5-8
TGTGCCAGCAGCTTGGCTCTAGCGATTCAGTACTTC
CASSLALAIQYF
>NA|NA|TRBJ1-2|TRBV14
TGTGCCAGCAGCCAAGGTTCATCCCGCGCCGATGGCTACACCTTC
CASSQGSSRADGYTF
>TRBD1|NA|TRBJ1-5|TRBV6-2/TRBV6-3
TGTGCCAGCAGCAGGGGACAGGCGGGGGGGATTCAGCCCCAGCATTTT
CASSRGQAGGIQPQHF
>NA|NA|TRBJ1-2|TRBV28
TGTGCCAGCAGCCGTGCAATCCACAGGGACCTCTTGGACTATGGCTACACCTTC
CASSRAIHRDLLDYGYTF
>NA|NA|TRBJ2-2|TRBV29-1
TGCAGCGTTGACAGGGGTAAACGCGGGGAGCTGTTTTTT
CSVDRGKRGELFF
>TRBD2|NA|TRBJ2-5|TRBV4-3
TGCGCCAGCAGCCAAGGAGGGGAGCCTAGCGGGAATCGAGAGACCCAGTACTTC
CASSQGGEPSGNRETQYF
>NA|NA|TRBJ2-2|TRBV21-1
TGTGCCAGCAGCAAAGACGAGAGACAGGGGACCGGGGAGCTGTTTTTT
CASSKDERQGTGELFF
>NA|NA|TRBJ2-1|TRBV2
TGTGCCAGCAGATCCCTCCAGCGGAGCTCCTACAATGAGCAGTTCTTC
CASRSLQRSSYNEQFF
>NA|NA|TRBJ2-7|TRBV9
TGTGCCAGCAGCGGGCGGACTGTTTTCAGCGCCTACGAGCAGTACTTC
CASSGRTVFSAYEQYF
>TRBD1|NA|TRBJ1-2|TRBV12-3/TRBV12-4
TGTGCCAGCGTCACAGGGGTTAACTATGGCTACACCTTC
CASVTGVNYGYTF
>NA|NA|TRBJ2-6|TRBV28
TGTGCCAGCAGTCCCCACCGGGGTGGGGCCAACGTCCTGACTTTC
CASSPHRGGANVLTF
>TRBD1|few|TRBJ1-6|TRBV28
TGTGCCAGCAGGAACACAGGGGATTCACCCCTCCACTTT
CASRNTGDSPLHF
>NA|NA|TRBJ2-7|TRBV7-8
TGTGCCAGCAGCCCACGTTTCGGTCTTTCCTACGAGCAGTACTTC
CASSPRFGLSYEQYF
>TRBD1|NA|TRBJ1-5|TRBV25-1
TGTGCCAGCAGTGGCCGGGACAGGGGCAATCAGCCCCAGCATTTT
CASSGRDRGNQPQHF
>NA|NA|TRBJ1-1|TRBV11-3
TGTGCCAGCAGCCCTAGGGAGGGGAAGGCTGAAGCTTTCTTT
CASSPREGKAEAFF
>NA|once|TRBJ1-1|TRBV9
TGTGCCAGCAGCGGGGGGGTGAACACTGAAGCTTTCTTT
CASSGGVNTEAFF
>TRBD2|NA|TRBJ2-1|TRBV29-1
TGCAGCGGGACAGGCTCCACTAGCGGGAGTCACAATGAGCAGTTCTTC
CSGTGSTSGSHNEQFF
>TRBD1|NA|TRBJ1-1|TRBV10-1
TGCGCCAGCAGTGCCCTATCGACAGGGGGTGGCGAAGCTTTCTTT
CASSALSTGGGEAFF
>NA|NA|TRBJ2-2|TRBV7-7
TGTGCTAGCACCCCTTTACAGGGCACCGGGGAGCTGTTTTTT
CASTPLQGTGELFF
>NA|NA|TRBJ2-3|TRBV19
TGTGCCAGTAGTACACTCGGGACTTCAAACACAGATACGCAGTATTTT
CASSTLGTSNTDTQYF